This section outlines one T cell receptor (beta chain) sequence together with its context. It lacks a known antigen. No base-level quality is on record; no much larger clone is a single base apart. This sample was included in a study of blood T cell repertoires in COVID-19 (dated by TCRdb to 2018 to 2021). Broadly, across the study: Collaborator samples came from the United States, Italy and Spain and covered acute and convalescent phases of COVID-19. The prospective study material was composed of cDNA or gDNA derived from T cells, B-cell-depleted T cells, or PBMCs. Deeply sampled blood TCRbeta repertoires from subjects exposed to, actively infected with, or recovered from COVID-19 were included in the dataset. A freely available public database, intended as a resource for researchers studying the immune response to SARS-CoV-2, is where the repertoires were released. Samples came from the ongoing ImmuneRACE study (first 160 participants) plus 1,254 subjects from 6 global collaborators. Sample metadata almost always included a de-identified subject ID, COVID-19 status, age in years and sex. Where available, HLA class I and class II types were taken from metadata supplied by the sample provider and were not determined by assay-based typing. The study at large found these results: How much clinical and demographic metadata was included differed by source and by participant, and the metadata was provided uncurated.

The immunoSEQ Assay, a bias-controlled multiplex PCR, was used to amplify TCRbeta CDR3 regions from genomic DNA. As for how the authors treated the data: The number of nucleated cells in each sample was estimated by amplification of reference gene primers within the assay. To quantify the absolute abundance of each unique TCRbeta CDR3 rearrangement, sequence reads were collapsed and filtered. Productive Simpson clonality was computed per sample as the square root of Simpson's diversity index over productive rearrangements. TCRdb carries this immuneACCESS record with in-frame sequences only. Its versions omit some clonotypes, under half of them owing to an unresolved V gene in the studies checked, with the rest unexplained. That table furnishes V, J and clone size, whereas the DNA furnished D and trimming. Within this sample are about 140,000 clones, with around 90% of them counted one time only. The ten largest clonotypes hold about 1.7% of the sample.

Whole blood was collected in K2EDTA tubes by collaborating institutions according to the institutions' own protocols. For TCRbeta analysis, collaborators shipped samples in one of three forms: frozen whole blood, isolated PBMCs, or DNA extracted from either of those sample types. The sample consisted of peripheral blood. This receptor was obtained from a woman aged 45-65 years with acute or convalescent COVID-19.

This receptor has the CDR3 CASSLAQRRNSPLHF. The nucleotide sequence is given as TGTGCCAGCAGCTTAGCGCAGAGGCGAAATTCACCCCTCCACTTT. The chain is assembled from TRBV7-8 and TRBJ1-6; the D gene lacks a confident call. The junction carries 10 bases between V and J, which are trimmed by 0 bases and 7 bases respectively. The CDR3 covers 15 residues, taking in both the cysteine and the phenylalanine. Only the CDR3 region is kept as DNA, spanning 45 bases read in frame from base 1. CDR1 SGHVS and CDR2 FQNEAQ are derived from the germline V gene. The CDR3, completed at both ends by the reference TRBV7-8 and TRBJ1-6 genes, gives the full variable domain GAGVSQSPRYKVAKRGQDVALRCDPISGHVSLFWYQQALGQGPEFLTYFQNEAQLDKSGLPSDRFFAERPEGSVSTLKIQRTQQEDSAVYLCASSLAQRRNSPLHFGNGTRLTVT.